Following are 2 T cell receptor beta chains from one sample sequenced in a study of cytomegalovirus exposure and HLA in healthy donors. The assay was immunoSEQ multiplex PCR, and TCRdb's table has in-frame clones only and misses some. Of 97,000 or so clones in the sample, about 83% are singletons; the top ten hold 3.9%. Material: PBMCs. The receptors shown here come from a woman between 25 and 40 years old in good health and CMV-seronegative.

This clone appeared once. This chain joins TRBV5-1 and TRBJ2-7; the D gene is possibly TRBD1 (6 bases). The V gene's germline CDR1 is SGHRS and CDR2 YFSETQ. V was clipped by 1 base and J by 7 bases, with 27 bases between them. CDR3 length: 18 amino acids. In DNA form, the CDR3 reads TGCGCCAGCAGCTTGAATCAGGAAGAGGGACCCCGACAGGAGGAGCAGTACTTC. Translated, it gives CASSLNQEEGPRQEEQYF.

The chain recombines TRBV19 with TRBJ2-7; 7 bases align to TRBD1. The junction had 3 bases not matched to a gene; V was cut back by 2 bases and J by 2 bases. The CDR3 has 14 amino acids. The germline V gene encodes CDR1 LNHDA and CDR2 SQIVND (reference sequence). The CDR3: CASSIIGGAYEQYF. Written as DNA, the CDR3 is TGTGCCAGTAGTATAATAGGGGGCGCCTACGAGCAGTACTTC.